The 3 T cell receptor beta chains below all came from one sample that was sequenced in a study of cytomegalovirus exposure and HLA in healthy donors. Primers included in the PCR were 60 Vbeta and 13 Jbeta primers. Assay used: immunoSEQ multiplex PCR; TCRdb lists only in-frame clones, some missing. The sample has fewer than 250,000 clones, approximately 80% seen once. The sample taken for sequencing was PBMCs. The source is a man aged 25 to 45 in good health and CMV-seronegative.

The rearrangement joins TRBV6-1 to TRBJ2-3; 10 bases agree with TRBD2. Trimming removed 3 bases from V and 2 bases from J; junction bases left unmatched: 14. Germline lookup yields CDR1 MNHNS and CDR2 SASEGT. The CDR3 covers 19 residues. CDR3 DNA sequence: TGTGCCAGCAGTGAGTGGGGCTTTCTAGCGGGGGTCAACACAGATACGCAGTATTTT. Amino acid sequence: CASSEWGFLAGVNTDTQYF.

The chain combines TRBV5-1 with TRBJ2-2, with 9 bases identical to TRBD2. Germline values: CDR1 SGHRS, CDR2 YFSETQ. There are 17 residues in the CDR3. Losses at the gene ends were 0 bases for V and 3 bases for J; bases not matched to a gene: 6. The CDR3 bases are TGCGCCAGCAGCTTGGAGGCCGCGGGGGGGTACACCGGGGAGCTGTTTTTT. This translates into CASSLEAAGGYTGELFF.

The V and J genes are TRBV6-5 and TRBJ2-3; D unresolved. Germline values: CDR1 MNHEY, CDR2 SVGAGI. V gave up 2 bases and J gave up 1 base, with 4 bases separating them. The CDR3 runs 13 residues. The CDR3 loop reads CASSYGRTDTQYF. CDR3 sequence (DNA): TGTGCCAGCAGTTACGGGCGCACAGATACGCAGTATTTT.